The 10 T cell receptor beta chains reported below all come from one sample, sequenced in a study of T cells in Graves' hyperthyroidism and ophthalmopathy. RNA transcripts provided the source from which TCR beta CDR3 regions were amplified. An initial round of RT-PCR targeting the TCR CDR3 relied on the HTBI primer set. TCRdb re-analysed the multiplex PCR reads in MiXCR, keeping a single row per CDR3 protein. This table holds about 410,000 distinct CDR3 sequences, approximately 14% found once. The sequenced sample consisted of blood. These receptors originate from a man aged 18 to 35 with Graves' ophthalmopathy.

The sample holds many counts of this clonotype. The chain uses TRBV9 and TRBJ1-1, with a tentative D call TRBD1 (6 bases). The germline V gene encodes CDR1 SGDLS and CDR2 YYNGEE. The V and J ends lost 5 bases and 1 base respectively, with 9 bases between them. The CDR3 is made up of 13 amino acids. For the CDR3, the DNA is TGTGCCAGCAGTAAGGGACAGAACACTGAAGCTTTCTTT. The encoded protein is CASSKGQNTEAFF. Full variable domain (rest looked up from reference TRBV9 and TRBJ1-1): DSGVTQTPKHLITATGQRVTLRCSPRSGDLSVYWYQQSLDQGLQFLIQYYNGEERAKGNILERFSAQQFPDLHSELNLSSLELGDSALYFCASSKGQNTEAFFGQGTRLTVV.

The chain employs TRBV30 and TRBJ1-5; TRBD1 matches 9 bases. The CDR3 spans 16 residues. Germline CDR1 and CDR2: GTSNPN and SVGIG (reference sequence). Trimming took 1 base from V and 4 from J; bases not matched to a gene: 8. CDR3 region: CAWSEIAGTGNQPQHF. Here the CDR3 DNA reads TGTGCCTGGAGTGAGATAGCCGGGACAGGGAATCAGCCCCAGCATTTT.

This clonotype appeared many times. The chain's CDR3 is CASSLLIPLAGGPYNEQFF. The CDR3 DNA reads as TGTGCCAGCAGCTTGCTCATCCCCTTAGCGGGAGGCCCCTACAATGAGCAGTTCTTC. The gene calls are TRBV7-9 and TRBJ2-1, with 10 bases matching TRBD2. CDR3 length equals 19 residues. Unmatched junction bases numbered 13, after V lost 3 bases and J lost 2 bases. Germline V gene sequence: CDR1 SEHNR, CDR2 FQNEAQ (reference sequence).

With regard to this clonotype: Since a much larger clone is just one base distant, this may be a read error. This sequence joins TRBV29-1 and TRBJ2-5; perhaps TRBD1 as D (5 bases). The CDR3 covers 14 residues. V lost 6 bases to trimming and J lost 3 bases, with 17 bases between them. Germline assignment: CDR1 SQVTM and CDR2 ANQGSEA. CDR3 nucleotides: TGCAGCGTACTTCCAGGGCTTCACAAAGAGACCCAGTACTTC. It encodes CSVLPGLHKETQYF. The entire variable domain, with the rest obtained from reference TRBV29-1 and TRBJ2-5, is as follows: SAVISQKPSRDICQRGTSLTIQCQVDSQVTMMFWYRQQPGQSLTLIATANQGSEATYESGFVIDKFPISRPNLTFSTLTVSNMSPEDSSIYLCSVLPGLHKETQYFGPGTRLLVL.

This clonotype was detected only once. The chain joins TRBV20-1 to TRBJ2-1; 12 bases are shared with TRBD2. The trim removed 5 bases at V and 5 bases at J, leaving 7 bases unmatched. Germline-derived CDR1 and CDR2 are DFQATT and SNEGSKA (reference sequence). The CDR3 covers 15 residues. Written as DNA, the CDR3 is TGCAGTGCTCCTAGCGGGAGGGGATTTGACAATGAGCAGTTCTTC. Translation gives CSAPSGRGFDNEQFF.

Comments on this clonotype: This may come from a read error, since a much larger clone is one base off. The gene calls are TRBV6-5 and TRBJ2-7; 11 bases align to TRBD1. CDR3 length equals 16 residues. Germline V lookup: CDR1 MNHEY, CDR2 SVGAGI. The ends lost 1 base at V and 2 bases at J; junction bases unmatched: 4. CDR3 nucleotide sequence: TGTGCCAGCAGTTACTGGGACAGGGGGGTCACCTACGAGCAGTACTTC. Translation gives CASSYWDRGVTYEQYF.

This chain uses TRBV4-1 with TRBJ1-1; 9 bases are shared with TRBD1. This CDR3 has 16 amino acids. The germline CDR1 and CDR2 sequences are MGHRA and YSYEKL. V trimming: 4 bases; J trimming: 3 bases; junction bases outside the gene matches: 9. The chain's CDR3 is CASSRGTGRFHTEAFF. CDR3 nucleotide sequence: TGCGCCAGCAGCCGCGGGACAGGGAGGTTTCACACTGAAGCTTTCTTT.

There are many counts of this clonotype. The rearrangement uses TRBV6-1 and TRBJ2-1; D not resolved. V was cut by 1 base and J by 4 bases, with 2 bases left in between. This CDR3 is 12 amino acids long. Germline lookup yields CDR1 MNHNS and CDR2 SASEGT. The chain's CDR3 is CASSEVYNEQFF. Written as DNA, the CDR3 is TGTGCCAGCAGTGAAGTATACAATGAGCAGTTCTTC.

This clonotype showed up many times. V and J are TRBV3-1 and TRBJ1-5; TRBD1 matches at 7 bases. Germline V gene lookup returns CDR1 LGHDT and CDR2 YNNKEL (reference sequence). The CDR3 runs to 15 residues. V shed 0 bases and J 4 bases; nucleotides not matched to a gene: 3. The CDR3 spells CASSQDATGNQPQHF. The CDR3 DNA is TGTGCCAGCAGCCAAGATGCGACAGGGAATCAGCCCCAGCATTTT.

This clonotype was counted ten times or more. V is TRBV11-2 and J is TRBJ2-7; D is unresolved. Germline V gene data show CDR1 as SGHAT and CDR2 as FQNNGV. Trimming stripped 1 base from V and 5 bases from J, with 6 bases between. The CDR3 has 12 residues. CDR3 in amino acids: CASSLGLDEQYF. CDR3 DNA: TGTGCCAGCAGCTTAGGCCTGGACGAGCAGTACTTC.